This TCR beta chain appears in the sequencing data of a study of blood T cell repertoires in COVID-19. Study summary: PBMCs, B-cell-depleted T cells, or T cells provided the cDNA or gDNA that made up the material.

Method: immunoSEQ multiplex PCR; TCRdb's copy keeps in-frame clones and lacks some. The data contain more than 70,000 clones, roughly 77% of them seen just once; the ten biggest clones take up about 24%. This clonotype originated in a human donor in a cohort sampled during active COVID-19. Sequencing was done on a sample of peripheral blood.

In DNA, the CDR3 is TGCGCCAGCAGCTCAGGACTAGCGGGAGGGGAGACCCAGTACTTC. Its protein product is CASSSGLAGGETQYF. The chain couples TRBV5-1 to TRBJ2-5; 15 bases are shared with TRBD2. After removal of 3 bases from V and 5 bases from J, the junction contained 2 bases not matched to a gene. In germline, CDR1 is SGHRS, CDR2 YFSETQ. This CDR3 spans 15 amino acids.